This is a list of T cell receptor beta chains from one sample in a study of T cells in Graves' hyperthyroidism and ophthalmopathy. TCRdb itself ran the multiplex PCR reads through MiXCR, one entry per CDR3 protein. This sample has about 570,000 distinct CDR3 sequences, with about half found just once. Input material: peripheral blood or thyroid tissue (not recorded which). The origin of the receptors is an adult woman with Graves' disease, either hyperthyroidism or ophthalmopathy (not recorded which). CDR3s include the opening cysteine and the closing phenylalanine or tryptophan. D genes are given only for firm matches. A clone size is listed for some rows: how often the clone was seen (once, few, many), or a class if it is expanded.

TRBD1 TRBJ1-2 NA TRBV7-2 CASSSPRGAYGYTF TGTGCCAGCAGTTCCCCCAGGGGGGCCTATGGCTACACCTTC
NA TRBJ2-2 many TRBV7-8 CASSARRMNTGELFF TGTGCCAGCAGCGCCAGGCGAATGAACACCGGGGAGCTGTTTTTT
TRBD1 TRBJ1-1 many TRBV30 CAWGRGTDEAFF TGTGCCTGGGGAAGGGGGACAGACGAAGCTTTCTTT
NA TRBJ1-6 few TRBV2 CASSEAQGLRYSPLHF TGTGCCAGCAGTGAAGCCCAGGGGTTGCGGTATTCACCCCTCCACTTT
NA TRBJ1-4 NA TRBV29-1 CSVGDLGRGEKLFF TGCAGCGTTGGAGATTTGGGGCGCGGTGAAAAACTGTTTTTT
NA TRBJ1-5 NA TRBV6-1 CASSETDGAGMPQHF TGTGCCAGCAGTGAAACGGATGGCGCGGGTATGCCCCAGCATTTT
TRBD1 TRBJ2-7 many TRBV9 CASSVGQGDNEQYF TGTGCCAGCAGCGTAGGCCAGGGGGACAACGAGCAGTACTTC
NA TRBJ1-1 once TRBV7-9 CASSSGLAGAEAFF TGTGCCAGCAGCTCCGGGCTAGCGGGAGCTGAAGCTTTCTTT
NA TRBJ1-2 many TRBV28 CASSWLRPYGYTF TGTGCCAGCAGTTGGCTCAGGCCCTACGGCTACACCTTC
TRBD1 TRBJ2-5 NA TRBV7-9 CASSILDRGRETQYF TGTGCCAGCAGCATCCTAGACAGGGGGCGAGAGACCCAGTACTTC
NA TRBJ1-6 many TRBV30 CAWSVEASPLHF TGTGCCTGGAGTGTTGAGGCATCACCCCTCCACTTT
TRBD2 TRBJ2-5 once TRBV7-9 CASSWTSGGGAETQYF TGTGCCAGCAGCTGGACTAGCGGGGGGGGGGCGGAGACCCAGTACTTC
NA TRBJ2-7 many TRBV29-1 CSVEDRGQQYF TGCAGCGTTGAAGATCGGGGGCAGCAGTACTTC
NA TRBJ2-7 many TRBV4-2 CASSQTGLTYEQYF TGTGCCAGCAGCCAGACGGGGCTAACCTACGAGCAGTACTTC
NA TRBJ2-5 NA TRBV10-3 CAISEGGNEKLYF TGTGCCATCAGTGAAGGGGGGAACGAAAAACTGTACTTC
TRBD1 TRBJ2-1 NA TRBV14 CASSLYSGQGAVFF TGTGCCAGCAGCTTATACTCGGGACAGGGGGCGGTGTTCTTC
NA TRBJ2-5 NA TRBV5-1 CASSLASVRETRYF TGTGCCAGCAGCTTGGCCTCGGTACGGGAGACCCGGTACTTC
NA TRBJ2-2 many TRBV2 CASSERVGGELFF TGTGCCAGCAGTGAAAGGGTCGGCGGGGAGCTGTTTTTT
NA TRBJ1-3 many TRBV10-2 CASRLAAGNTIYF TGCGCCAGCAGGTTGGCAGCTGGAAACACCATATATTTT
NA TRBJ1-2 many TRBV7-6 CASSPGSGGARYGYTF TGTGCCAGCTCCCCCGGCTCGGGGGGCGCGAGGTATGGCTACACCTTC
NA TRBJ1-2 many TRBV20-1 CSVAGANYGYTF TGCAGTGTCGCGGGAGCGAACTATGGCTACACCTTC
NA TRBJ2-7 many TRBV2 CASKVGVSYEQYF TGTGCCAGCAAGGTTGGGGTCTCCTACGAGCAGTACTTC
NA TRBJ2-5 NA TRBV4-1 CASSQEATGIQETQYF TGCGCCAGCAGCCAAGAGGCGACGGGGATCCAAGAGACCCAGTACTTC
NA TRBJ2-5 many TRBV27 CASKGEGTQYF TGTGCCAGCAAAGGAGAAGGGACCCAGTACTTC
NA TRBJ1-2 NA TRBV5-1 CASSLDPGDGYTF TGCGCCAGCAGCTTGGACCCGGGGGATGGCTACACCTTC
NA TRBJ2-2 many TRBV12-3/TRBV12-4 CASSVEWVGELFF TGTGCCAGCAGTGTTGAATGGGTCGGGGAGCTGTTTTTT
NA TRBJ1-1 many TRBV5-1 CASTMGTLNTEAFF TGCGCCAGTACAATGGGGACTCTCAACACTGAAGCTTTCTTT
NA TRBJ1-1 many TRBV9 CASSVAMNTEAFF TGTGCCAGCAGCGTAGCAATGAACACTGAAGCTTTCTTT
NA TRBJ1-2 NA TRBV13 CASSPTGTQGYTF TGTGCCAGCAGCCCCACAGGGACGCAAGGCTACACCTTC
NA TRBJ1-5 few TRBV4-1 CASSQEGDGGEYSNQPQHF TGCGCCAGCAGCCAAGAGGGGGATGGGGGGGAGTATAGCAATCAGCCCCAGCATTTT
NA TRBJ2-7 few TRBV29-1 CSVEAGEDYGEQYF TGCAGCGTTGAAGCAGGGGAGGATTACGGCGAGCAGTACTTC
TRBD2 TRBJ2-7 many TRBV2 CASRAGLGSYEQYF TGTGCCAGCAGAGCGGGACTGGGGTCCTACGAGCAGTACTTC
NA TRBJ1-5 many TRBV2 CASSPPGGRSNQPQHF TGTGCCAGCAGCCCCCCCGGTGGCCGCAGCAATCAGCCCCAGCATTTT
NA TRBJ2-7 NA TRBV28 CASTDWYHYEQYF TGTGCCAGCACCGACTGGTACCATTACGAGCAGTACTTC
NA TRBJ1-1 many TRBV27 CASSLSHRATEAFF TGTGCCAGCAGTTTATCGCACAGGGCCACTGAAGCTTTCTTT
TRBD1 TRBJ1-5 NA TRBV12-3/TRBV12-4 CASSWDRGRGQPQHF TGTGCCAGCAGTTGGGACAGGGGAAGGGGTCAGCCCCAGCATTTT
NA TRBJ2-5 many TRBV24-1 CATSDLQRETQYF TGTGCCACCAGTGATTTGCAAAGAGAGACCCAGTACTTC
NA TRBJ1-2 NA TRBV20-1 CSAVSGGRDGYTF TGCAGTGCTGTTAGCGGGGGGAGGGATGGCTACACCTTC
TRBD2 TRBJ2-7 many TRBV4-2 CASSPAGFSYEQYF TGTGCCAGCAGCCCAGCGGGGTTTTCTTACGAGCAGTACTTC
NA TRBJ1-2 NA TRBV2 CASRPEVSGYTF TGTGCCAGCAGACCCGAAGTCTCTGGCTACACCTTC